This TCR beta chain was retrieved from a study of blood T cell repertoires in COVID-19. As for the study in general: Whether acute or convalescent, the COVID-19 samples came from the United States, Italy and Spain. T cells, B-cell-depleted T cells, or PBMCs provided the cDNA or gDNA that served as material.

As originally analysed: Reference gene primer amplification gave estimated nucleated cell counts. Using immunoSEQ multiplex PCR, the repertoire was profiled, and TCRdb retains in-frame clones only, with some absent. V and J calls and clone size are as listed in that table; D and trimming were resolved from the DNA. This sample has 60,000 to 70,000 clones, with roughly 86% found just once. Seattle patients were enrolled while actively infected and followed longitudinally. This receptor was obtained from a man aged 40-49 years with COVID-19, enrolled during active disease. Material: peripheral blood.

The CDR3 DNA follows: TGTGCCAGCTCGGGACGGAGGGATGGCTACACCTTC. This translates into CASSGRRDGYTF. The chain is built from TRBV18 and TRBJ1-2; TRBD1 is a possible D gene (5 bases). Germline V gene data show CDR1 as KGHSH and CDR2 as LQKENI. This CDR3 has 12 amino acids. V gave up 6 bases and J gave up 6 bases, with 11 bases separating them.